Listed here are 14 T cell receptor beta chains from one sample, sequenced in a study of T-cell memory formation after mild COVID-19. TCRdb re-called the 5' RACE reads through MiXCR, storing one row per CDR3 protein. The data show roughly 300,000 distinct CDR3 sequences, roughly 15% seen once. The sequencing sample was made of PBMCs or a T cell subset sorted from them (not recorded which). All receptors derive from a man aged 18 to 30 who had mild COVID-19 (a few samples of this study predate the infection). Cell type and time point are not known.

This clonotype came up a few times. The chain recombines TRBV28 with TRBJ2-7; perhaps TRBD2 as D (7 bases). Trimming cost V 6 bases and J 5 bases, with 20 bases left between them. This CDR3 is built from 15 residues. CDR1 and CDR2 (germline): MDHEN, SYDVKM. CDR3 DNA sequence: TGTGCCAGCAGCACAAGGGGGGGATGGTTAGACGAGCAGTACGTC. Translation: CASSTRGGWLDEQYV.

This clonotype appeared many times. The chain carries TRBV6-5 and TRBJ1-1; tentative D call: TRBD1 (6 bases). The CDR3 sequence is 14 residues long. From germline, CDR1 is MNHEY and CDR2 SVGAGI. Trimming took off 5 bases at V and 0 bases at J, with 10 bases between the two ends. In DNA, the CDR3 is TGTGCCAGCAGTCTACAGGGCCTGAACACTGAAGCTTTCTTT. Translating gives CASSLQGLNTEAFF.

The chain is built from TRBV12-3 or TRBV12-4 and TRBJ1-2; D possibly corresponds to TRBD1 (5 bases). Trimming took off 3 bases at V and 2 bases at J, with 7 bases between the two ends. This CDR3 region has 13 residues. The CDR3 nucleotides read TGTGCCAGCAGTTTGAACAGGAACTATGGCTACACCTTC. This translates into CASSLNRNYGYTF.

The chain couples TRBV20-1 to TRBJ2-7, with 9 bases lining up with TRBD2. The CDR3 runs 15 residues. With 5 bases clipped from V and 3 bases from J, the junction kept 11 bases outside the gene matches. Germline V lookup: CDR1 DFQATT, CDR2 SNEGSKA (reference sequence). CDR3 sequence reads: CSAAAGGARIYEQYF. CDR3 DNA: TGCAGTGCTGCCGCGGGGGGGGCTCGCATCTACGAGCAGTACTTC.

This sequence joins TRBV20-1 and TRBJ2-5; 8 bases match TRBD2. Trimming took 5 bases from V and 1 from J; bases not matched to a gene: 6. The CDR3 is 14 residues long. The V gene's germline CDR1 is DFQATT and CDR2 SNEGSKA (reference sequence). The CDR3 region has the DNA TGCAGTGCTGGCGGGGGGACCCTCCAAGAGACCCAGTACTTC. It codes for CSAGGGTLQETQYF.

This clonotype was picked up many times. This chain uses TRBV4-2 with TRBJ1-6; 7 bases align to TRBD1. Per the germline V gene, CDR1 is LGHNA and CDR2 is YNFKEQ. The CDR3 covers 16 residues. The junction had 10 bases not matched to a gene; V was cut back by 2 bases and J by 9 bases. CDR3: CASSQLGQLSSSPLHF. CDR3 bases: TGTGCCAGCAGCCAATTGGGACAGCTGTCTAGTTCACCCCTCCACTTT.

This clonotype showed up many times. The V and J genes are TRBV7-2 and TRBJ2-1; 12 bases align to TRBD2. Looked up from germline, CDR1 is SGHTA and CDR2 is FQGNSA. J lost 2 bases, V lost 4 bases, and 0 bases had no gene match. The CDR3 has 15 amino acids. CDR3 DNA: TGTGCCAGCAGCTCTAGCGGGGGGGCCTACAATGAGCAGTTCTTC. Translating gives CASSSSGGAYNEQFF.

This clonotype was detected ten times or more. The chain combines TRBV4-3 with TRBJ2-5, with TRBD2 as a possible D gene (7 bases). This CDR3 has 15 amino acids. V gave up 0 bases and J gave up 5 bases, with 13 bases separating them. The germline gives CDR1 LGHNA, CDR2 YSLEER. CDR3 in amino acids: CASSQEWGGSETQYF. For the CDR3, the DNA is TGCGCCAGCAGCCAAGAATGGGGGGGCTCGGAGACCCAGTACTTC.

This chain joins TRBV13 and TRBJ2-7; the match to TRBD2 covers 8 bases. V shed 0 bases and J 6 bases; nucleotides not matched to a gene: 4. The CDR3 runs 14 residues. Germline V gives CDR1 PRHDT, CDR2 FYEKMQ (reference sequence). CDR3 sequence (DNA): TGTGCCAGCAGCTTAGGGGTAGCGGGGTTCGAGCAGTACTTC. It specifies CASSLGVAGFEQYF.

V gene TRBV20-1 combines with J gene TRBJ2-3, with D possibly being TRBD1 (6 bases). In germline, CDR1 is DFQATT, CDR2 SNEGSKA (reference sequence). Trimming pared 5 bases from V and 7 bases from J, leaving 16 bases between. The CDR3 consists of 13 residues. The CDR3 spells CSALGARLHTQYF. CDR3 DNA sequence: TGCAGTGCTTTGGGGGCCCGGCTCCATACGCAGTATTTT.

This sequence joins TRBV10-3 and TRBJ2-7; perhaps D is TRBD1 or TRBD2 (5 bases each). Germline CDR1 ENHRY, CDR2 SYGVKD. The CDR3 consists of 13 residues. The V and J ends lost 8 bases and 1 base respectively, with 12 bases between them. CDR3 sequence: CAIGGRNSYEQYV. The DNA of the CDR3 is TGTGCCATCGGGGGACGGAATTCCTACGAGCAGTACGTC.

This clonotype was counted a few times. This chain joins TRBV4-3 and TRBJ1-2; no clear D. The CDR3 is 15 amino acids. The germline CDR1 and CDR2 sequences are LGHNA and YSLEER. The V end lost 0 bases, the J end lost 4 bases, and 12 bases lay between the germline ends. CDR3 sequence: CASSQDWSQGYGYTF. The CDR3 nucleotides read TGCGCCAGCAGCCAAGATTGGAGCCAAGGCTATGGCTACACCTTC.

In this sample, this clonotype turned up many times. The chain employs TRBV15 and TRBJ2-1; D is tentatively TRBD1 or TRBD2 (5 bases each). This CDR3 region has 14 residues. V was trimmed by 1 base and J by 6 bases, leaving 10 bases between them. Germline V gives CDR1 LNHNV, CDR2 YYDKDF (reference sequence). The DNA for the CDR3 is TGTGCCACCAGCAGAGTAGGGGCGGGCAATGAGCAGTTCTTC. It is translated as CATSRVGAGNEQFF.

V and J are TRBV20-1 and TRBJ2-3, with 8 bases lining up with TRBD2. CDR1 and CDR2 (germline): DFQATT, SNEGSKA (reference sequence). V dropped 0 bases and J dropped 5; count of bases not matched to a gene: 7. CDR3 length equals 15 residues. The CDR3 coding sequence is TGCAGTGCTAGAGATATAGCGGGGCGTAGAGATACGCAGTATTTT. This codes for CSARDIAGRRDTQYF.